A single T cell receptor (beta chain) is shown here with its context. The CDR3 totals 15 residues. The ends were cut back, 4 bases at V and 3 bases at J, with 17 bases in the middle. Germline-derived CDR1 and CDR2 are SGHRS and YFSETQ. This record comes from a study of blood T cell repertoires in COVID-19. Background on the study: Specimens from acute and convalescent COVID-19 originated in the United States, Italy and Spain.

The assay was immunoSEQ multiplex PCR, and TCRdb's table has in-frame clones only and misses some. The top ten clones hold approximately 9% of a sample with more than 250,000 clones, around 82% of them seen once. The chain recombines TRBV5-1 with TRBJ2-7; D possibly corresponds to TRBD2 (5 bases). The clonotype was recovered from a human donor in a cohort sampled during active COVID-19. Sequencing was done on a sample of peripheral blood. The CDR3 loop reads CASSLVRERNYEQYF. The CDR3 region has the DNA TGCGCCAGCAGCCTAGTGAGGGAGCGGAACTACGAGCAGTACTTC. The variable domain in full, with the rest retrieved from reference TRBV5-1 and TRBJ2-7, is KAGVTQTPRYLIKTRGQQVTLSCSPISGHRSVSWYQQTPGQGLQFLFEYFSETQRNKGNFPGRFSGRQFSNSRSEMNVSTLELGDSALYLCASSLVRERNYEQYFGPGTRLTVT.